This T cell receptor beta chain was found in a study of T cell changes during pregnancy in multiple sclerosis. Clones were sequenced by immunoSEQ multiplex PCR, and TCRdb holds only the in-frame ones, with some missing. Of under 20,000 clones in the sample, roughly 84% were seen once. Germline V lookup: CDR1 SGDLS, CDR2 YYNGEE. Unmatched junction bases numbered 3, after V lost 0 bases and J lost 5 bases. The length of the CDR3 is 15 residues. Concerning this clone itself: The identical CDR3 is also encoded by other nucleotide sequences in the sample.

The J gene is TRBJ2-2, the V gene TRBV9; 8 bases align to TRBD1. The sequence was collected from a female donor with multiple sclerosis, enrolled in a pregnancy study. The sequenced sample was CD8+ T cells from peripheral blood mononuclear cells, obtained after pregnancy. The CDR3 region has the DNA TGTGCCAGCAGCGTAGATACAGGGGGAACCGGGGAGCTGTTTTTT. This encodes CASSVDTGGTGELFF. The variable domain in full, with the rest retrieved from reference TRBV9 and TRBJ2-2, is DSGVTQTPKHLITATGQRVTLRCSPRSGDLSVYWYQQSLDQGLQFLIQYYNGEERAKGNILERFSAQQFPDLHSELNLSSLELGDSALYFCASSVDTGGTGELFFGEGSRLTVL.